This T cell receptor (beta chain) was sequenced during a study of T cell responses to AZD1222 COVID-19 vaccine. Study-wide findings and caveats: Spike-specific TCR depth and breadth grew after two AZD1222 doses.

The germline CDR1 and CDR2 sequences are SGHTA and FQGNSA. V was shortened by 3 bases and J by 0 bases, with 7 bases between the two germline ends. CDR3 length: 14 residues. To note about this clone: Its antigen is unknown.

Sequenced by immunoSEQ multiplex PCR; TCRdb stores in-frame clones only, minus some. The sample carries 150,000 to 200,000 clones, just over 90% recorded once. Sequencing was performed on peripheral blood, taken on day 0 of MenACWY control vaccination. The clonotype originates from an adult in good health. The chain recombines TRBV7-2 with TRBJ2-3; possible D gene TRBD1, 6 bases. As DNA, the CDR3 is TGTGCCAGCAGCTTCCAGGGGAGCACAGATACGCAGTATTTT. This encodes CASSFQGSTDTQYF.